A selection of T cell receptor beta chains follows, all from one sample in a study of cytomegalovirus exposure and HLA in healthy donors. Using immunoSEQ multiplex PCR, the repertoire was profiled, and TCRdb retains in-frame clones only, with some absent. The sample has some 100,000 clones; roughly 70% are singletons. The material sequenced was PBMCs. The receptors were gathered from a woman between 18 and 30 years old in good health and CMV-seropositive. The CDR3 runs from the conserved cysteine through the conserved F or W. Each record gives: V gene, D gene, clone size, J gene, CDR3 DNA, CDR3 protein. The D gene is left open where the match is weak. Size values are once, few and many counts, or a class for expanded clones, and some rows have none.

v_call: TRBV6-5; d_call: NA; clone_size: NA; j_call: TRBJ2-1; cdr3_nt: TGTGCCAGCAGTTACTCCCTTAGCCAACTTGAGCAGTTCTTC; cdr3_aa: CASSYSLSQLEQFF
v_call: TRBV6-1; d_call: TRBD1; clone_size: many; j_call: TRBJ1-2; cdr3_nt: TGTGCCAGCAGTGAAGTGCAGGGGGCAGGAGGCTACACCTTC; cdr3_aa: CASSEVQGAGGYTF
v_call: TRBV27; d_call: NA; clone_size: NA; j_call: TRBJ2-3; cdr3_nt: TGTGCCAGCACAGGGTCTCAGGTGGATACGCAGTATTTT; cdr3_aa: CASTGSQVDTQYF
v_call: TRBV7-3; d_call: NA; clone_size: NA; j_call: TRBJ2-1; cdr3_nt: TGTGCCAGCAGCCTAGACCTTGGGCGGGGCAATGAGCAGTTCTTC; cdr3_aa: CASSLDLGRGNEQFF
v_call: TRBV7-2; d_call: TRBD2; clone_size: NA; j_call: TRBJ2-3; cdr3_nt: TGTGCCAGCAGCCCCGCCCTTTCAGCGGGGGGGCGTGATACGCAGTATTTT; cdr3_aa: CASSPALSAGGRDTQYF
v_call: TRBV29-1; d_call: NA; clone_size: NA; j_call: TRBJ2-1; cdr3_nt: TGCAGCGTTGAGTACGGGTTGTACAATGAGCAGTTCTTC; cdr3_aa: CSVEYGLYNEQFF
v_call: TRBV9; d_call: NA; clone_size: few; j_call: TRBJ1-5; cdr3_nt: TGTGCCAGCAGCGGGGGGCGGAATCAGCCCCAGCATTTT; cdr3_aa: CASSGGRNQPQHF
v_call: TRBV25-1; d_call: TRBD1; clone_size: NA; j_call: TRBJ1-6; cdr3_nt: TGTGCCAGCAGTTGGGACAGGGACAATTCACCCCTCCACTTT; cdr3_aa: CASSWDRDNSPLHF
v_call: TRBV9; d_call: TRBD2; clone_size: few; j_call: TRBJ2-7; cdr3_nt: TGTGCCAGCAGCGAGACTAGCGGGTGGGGGACCTACGAGCAGTACTTC; cdr3_aa: CASSETSGWGTYEQYF
v_call: TRBV6-5; d_call: TRBD2; clone_size: few; j_call: TRBJ2-7; cdr3_nt: TGTGCCAGCAGTCGTTCGGGACTAGAATCCTACGAGCAGTACTTC; cdr3_aa: CASSRSGLESYEQYF
v_call: TRBV6-1; d_call: NA; clone_size: NA; j_call: TRBJ2-7; cdr3_nt: TGTGCCAGCAGTATGGCAGTTACCTACGAGCAGTACTTC; cdr3_aa: CASSMAVTYEQYF
v_call: TRBV5-1; d_call: NA; clone_size: NA; j_call: TRBJ1-2; cdr3_nt: TGCGCCAGCAGCGAAGACGGGATTCCCAGTAACTATGGCTACACCTTC; cdr3_aa: CASSEDGIPSNYGYTF
v_call: TRBV14; d_call: TRBD2; clone_size: NA; j_call: TRBJ2-3; cdr3_nt: TGTGCCAGCAGGCCCGGGACTAGCGGGGTGAGCTGGAGAGATACGCAGTATTTT; cdr3_aa: CASRPGTSGVSWRDTQYF
v_call: TRBV4-3; d_call: NA; clone_size: NA; j_call: TRBJ2-2; cdr3_nt: TGCGCCAGCAGCCAAGAAGGGACATCTAACACCGGGGAGCTGTTTTTT; cdr3_aa: CASSQEGTSNTGELFF
v_call: TRBV5-1; d_call: NA; clone_size: NA; j_call: TRBJ1-1; cdr3_nt: TGCGCCAGCAGCTTGTCCAGGGCGGCCACTGAAGCTTTCTTT; cdr3_aa: CASSLSRAATEAFF
v_call: TRBV15; d_call: NA; clone_size: NA; j_call: TRBJ1-6; cdr3_nt: TGTGCCACCAGCAGGGGGGACTTCTCACCCCTCCACTTT; cdr3_aa: CATSRGDFSPLHF
v_call: TRBV4-3; d_call: NA; clone_size: NA; j_call: TRBJ1-4; cdr3_nt: TGCGCCAGCAGCCCAACAGGTCTTCAAAATGAAAAACTGTTTTTT; cdr3_aa: CASSPTGLQNEKLFF
v_call: TRBV7-9; d_call: TRBD2; clone_size: few; j_call: TRBJ2-1; cdr3_nt: TGTGCCAGCAGCTTGATGGGGCTAGCGGCCAACAATGAGCAGTTCTTC; cdr3_aa: CASSLMGLAANNEQFF
v_call: TRBV5-4; d_call: NA; clone_size: NA; j_call: TRBJ1-1; cdr3_nt: TGTGCCACCCGAAGTAGAGTTAACACTGAAGCTTTCTTT; cdr3_aa: CATRSRVNTEAFF
v_call: TRBV7-2; d_call: TRBD2; clone_size: few; j_call: TRBJ2-5; cdr3_nt: TGTGCCAGCAGAAGTGGGCGGGGGGCGCAAGAGACCCAGTACTTC; cdr3_aa: CASRSGRGAQETQYF
v_call: TRBV27; d_call: TRBD2; clone_size: NA; j_call: TRBJ2-3; cdr3_nt: TGTGCCAGCAAGTTATCGGTACGGGAGGTGACAGATACGCAGTATTTT; cdr3_aa: CASKLSVREVTDTQYF
v_call: TRBV27; d_call: TRBD1; clone_size: once; j_call: TRBJ1-2; cdr3_nt: TGTGCCAGCAGTCCCCAGGACAGGGCAGGGGGTGGCTACACCTTC; cdr3_aa: CASSPQDRAGGGYTF